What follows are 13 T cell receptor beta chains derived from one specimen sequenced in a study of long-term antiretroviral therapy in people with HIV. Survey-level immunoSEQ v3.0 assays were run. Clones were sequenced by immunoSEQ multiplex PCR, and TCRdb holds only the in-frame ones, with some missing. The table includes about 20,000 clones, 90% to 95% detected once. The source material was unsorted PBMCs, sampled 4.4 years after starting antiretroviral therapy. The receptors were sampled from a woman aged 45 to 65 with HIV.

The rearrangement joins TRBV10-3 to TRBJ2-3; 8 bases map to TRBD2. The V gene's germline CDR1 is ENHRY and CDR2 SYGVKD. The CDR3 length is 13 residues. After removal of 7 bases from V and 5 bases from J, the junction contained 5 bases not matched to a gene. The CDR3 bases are TGTGCCATCAATCGGAGCGGGGGAGATACGCAGTATTTT. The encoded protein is CAINRSGGDTQYF.

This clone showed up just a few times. The CDR3, as DNA: TGTGCCAGCAGCTTGGGGGGGCCGAGAGAAGATACGCAGTATTTT. Protein: CASSLGGPREDTQYF. The chain combines TRBV5-4 with TRBJ2-3; tentative D call: TRBD1 (6 bases). The germline V and J ends were trimmed by 0 bases and 5 bases, with 13 bases remaining between them. CDR3 size: 15 residues. CDR1 and CDR2 (germline): SGHNT, YYREEE (reference sequence).

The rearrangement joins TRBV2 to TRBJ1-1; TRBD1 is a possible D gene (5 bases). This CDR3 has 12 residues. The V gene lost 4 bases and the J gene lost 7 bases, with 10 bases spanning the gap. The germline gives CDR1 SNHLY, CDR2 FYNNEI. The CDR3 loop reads CASSGGFDEAFF. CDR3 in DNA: TGTGCCAGCAGTGGGGGGTTTGATGAAGCTTTCTTT.

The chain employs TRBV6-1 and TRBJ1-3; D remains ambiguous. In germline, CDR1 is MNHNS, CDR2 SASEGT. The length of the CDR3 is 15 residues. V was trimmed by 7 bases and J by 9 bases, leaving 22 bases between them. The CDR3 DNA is TGTGCCAGCAACCCGATTTCGACGGGCGTGGGCACCATATATTTT. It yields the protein CASNPISTGVGTIYF.

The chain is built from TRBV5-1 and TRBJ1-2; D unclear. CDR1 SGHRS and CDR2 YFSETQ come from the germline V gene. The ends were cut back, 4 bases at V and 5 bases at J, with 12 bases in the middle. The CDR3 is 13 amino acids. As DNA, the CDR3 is TGCGCCAGCAGCCCGTCGGACGGATATGGCTACACCTTC. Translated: CASSPSDGYGYTF.

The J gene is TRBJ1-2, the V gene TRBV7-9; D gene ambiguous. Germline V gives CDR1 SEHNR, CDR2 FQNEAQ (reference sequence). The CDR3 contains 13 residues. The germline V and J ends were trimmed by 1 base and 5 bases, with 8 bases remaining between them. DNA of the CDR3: TGTGCCAGCAGCTTAGGGTCGGGATATGGCTACACCTTC. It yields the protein CASSLGSGYGYTF. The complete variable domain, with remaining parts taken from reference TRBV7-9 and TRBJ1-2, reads DTGVSQNPRHKITKRGQNVTFRCDPISEHNRLYWYRQTLGQGPEFLTYFQNEAQLEKSRLLSDRFSAERPKGSFSTLEIQRTEQGDSAMYLCASSLGSGYGYTFGSGTRLTVV.

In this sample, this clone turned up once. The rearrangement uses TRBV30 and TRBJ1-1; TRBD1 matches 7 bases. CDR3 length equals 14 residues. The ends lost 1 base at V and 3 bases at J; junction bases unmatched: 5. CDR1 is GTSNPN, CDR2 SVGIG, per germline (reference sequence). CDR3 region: CAWSADRWDTEAFF. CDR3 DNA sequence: TGTGCCTGGAGTGCGGACAGGTGGGACACTGAAGCTTTCTTT.

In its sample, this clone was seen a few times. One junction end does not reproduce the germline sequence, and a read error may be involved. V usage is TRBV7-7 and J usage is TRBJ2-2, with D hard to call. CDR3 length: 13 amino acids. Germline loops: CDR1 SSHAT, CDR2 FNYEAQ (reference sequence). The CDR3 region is CASSLRLGGELFF. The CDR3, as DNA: TGTGCTAGCAGCTTAAGGTTGGGCGGGGAGCTGTTTTTT.

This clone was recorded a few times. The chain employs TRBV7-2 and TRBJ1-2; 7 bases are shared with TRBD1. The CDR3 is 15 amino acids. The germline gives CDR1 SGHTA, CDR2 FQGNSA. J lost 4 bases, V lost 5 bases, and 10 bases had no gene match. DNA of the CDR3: TGTGCCAGCAGCAATCTTGGACAGGACCGCTATGGCTACACCTTC. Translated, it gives CASSNLGQDRYGYTF.

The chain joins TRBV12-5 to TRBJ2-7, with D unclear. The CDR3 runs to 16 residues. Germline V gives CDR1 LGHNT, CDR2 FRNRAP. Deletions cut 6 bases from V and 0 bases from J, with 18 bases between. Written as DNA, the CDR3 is TGTGCTAGTGGCCCCCCGAGTACCAGGTCCTCCTACGAGCAGTACTTC. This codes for CASGPPSTRSSYEQYF. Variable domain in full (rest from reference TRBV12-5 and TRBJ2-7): DARVTQTPRHKVTEMGQEVTMRCQPILGHNTVFWYRQTMMQGLELLAYFRNRAPLDDSGMPKDRFSAEMPDATLATLKIQPSEPRDSAVYFCASGPPSTRSSYEQYFGPGTRLTVT.

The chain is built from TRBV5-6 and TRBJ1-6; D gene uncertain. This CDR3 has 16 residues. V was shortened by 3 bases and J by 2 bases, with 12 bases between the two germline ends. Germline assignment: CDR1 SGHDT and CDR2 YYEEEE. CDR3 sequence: CASSSEGLTYNSPLHF. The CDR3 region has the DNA TGTGCCAGCAGCTCCGAAGGACTGACCTATAATTCACCCCTCCACTTT. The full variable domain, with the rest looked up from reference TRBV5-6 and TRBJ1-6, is DAGVTQSPTHLIKTRGQQVTLRCSPKSGHDTVSWYQQALGQGPQFIFQYYEEEERQRGNFPDRFSGHQFPNYSSELNVNALLLGDSALYLCASSSEGLTYNSPLHFGNGTRLTVT.

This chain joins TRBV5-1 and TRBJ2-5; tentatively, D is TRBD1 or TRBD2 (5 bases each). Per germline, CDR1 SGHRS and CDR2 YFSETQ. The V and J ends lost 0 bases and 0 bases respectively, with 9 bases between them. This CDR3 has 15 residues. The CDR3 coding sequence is TGCGCCAGCAGCTTGGGGGACCCGCACCAAGAGACCCAGTACTTC. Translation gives CASSLGDPHQETQYF.

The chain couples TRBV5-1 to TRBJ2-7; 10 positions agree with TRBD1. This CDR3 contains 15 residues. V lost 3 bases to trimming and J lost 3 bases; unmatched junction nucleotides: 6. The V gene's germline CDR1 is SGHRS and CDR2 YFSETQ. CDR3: CASSSPDRGYYEQYF. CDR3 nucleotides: TGCGCCAGCAGCTCCCCGGACAGGGGGTACTACGAGCAGTACTTC.